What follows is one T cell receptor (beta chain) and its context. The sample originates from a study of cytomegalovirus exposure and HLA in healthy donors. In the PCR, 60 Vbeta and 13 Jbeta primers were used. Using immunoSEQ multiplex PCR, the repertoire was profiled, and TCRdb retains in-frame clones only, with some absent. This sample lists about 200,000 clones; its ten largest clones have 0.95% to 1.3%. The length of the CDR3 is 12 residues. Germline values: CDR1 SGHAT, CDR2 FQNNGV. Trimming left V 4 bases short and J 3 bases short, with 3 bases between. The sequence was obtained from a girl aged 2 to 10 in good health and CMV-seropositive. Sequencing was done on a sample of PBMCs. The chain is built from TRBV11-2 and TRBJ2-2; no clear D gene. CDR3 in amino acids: CASSSDTGELFF. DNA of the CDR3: TGTGCCAGCAGCTCAGACACCGGGGAGCTGTTTTTT.